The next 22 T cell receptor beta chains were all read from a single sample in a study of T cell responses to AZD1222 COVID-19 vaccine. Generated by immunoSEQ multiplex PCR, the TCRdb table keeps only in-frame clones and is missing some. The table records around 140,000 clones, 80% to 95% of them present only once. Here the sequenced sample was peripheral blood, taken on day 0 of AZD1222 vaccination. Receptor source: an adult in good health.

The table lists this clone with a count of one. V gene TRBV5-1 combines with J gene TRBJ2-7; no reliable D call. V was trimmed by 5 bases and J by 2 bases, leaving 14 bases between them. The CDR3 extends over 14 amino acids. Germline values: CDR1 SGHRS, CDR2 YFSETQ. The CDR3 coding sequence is TGCGCCAGCAGGGCCCGGGCAGACACCTACGAGCAGTACTTC. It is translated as CASRARADTYEQYF.

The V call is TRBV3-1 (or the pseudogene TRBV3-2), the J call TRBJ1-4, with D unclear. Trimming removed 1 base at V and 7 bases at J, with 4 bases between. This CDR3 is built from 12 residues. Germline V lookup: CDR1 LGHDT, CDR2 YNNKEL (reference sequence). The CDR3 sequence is CASSQVREKLFF. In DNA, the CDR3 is TGTGCCAGCAGCCAAGTCCGTGAAAAACTGTTTTTT.

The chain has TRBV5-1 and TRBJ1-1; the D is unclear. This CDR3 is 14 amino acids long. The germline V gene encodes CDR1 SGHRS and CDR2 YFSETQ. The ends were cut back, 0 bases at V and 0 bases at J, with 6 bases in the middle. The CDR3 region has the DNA TGCGCCAGCAGCTTGGATTGGTTGAACACTGAAGCTTTCTTT. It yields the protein CASSLDWLNTEAFF.

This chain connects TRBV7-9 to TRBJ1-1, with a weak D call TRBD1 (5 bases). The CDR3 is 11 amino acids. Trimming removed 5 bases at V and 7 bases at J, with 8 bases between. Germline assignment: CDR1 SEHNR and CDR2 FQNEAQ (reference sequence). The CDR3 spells CASSETGEAFF. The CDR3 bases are TGTGCCAGCAGCGAAACAGGTGAAGCTTTCTTT. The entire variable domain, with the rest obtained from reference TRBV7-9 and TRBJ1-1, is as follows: DTGVSQNPRHKITKRGQNVTFRCDPISEHNRLYWYRQTLGQGPEFLTYFQNEAQLEKSRLLSDRFSAERPKGSFSTLEIQRTEQGDSAMYLCASSETGEAFFGQGTRLTVV.

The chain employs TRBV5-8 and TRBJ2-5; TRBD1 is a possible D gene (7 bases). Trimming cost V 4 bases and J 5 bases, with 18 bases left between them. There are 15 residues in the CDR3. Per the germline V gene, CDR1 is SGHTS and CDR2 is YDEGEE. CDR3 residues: CASSQFMQGGETQYF. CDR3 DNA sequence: TGTGCCAGCAGCCAGTTCATGCAGGGGGGCGAGACCCAGTACTTC.

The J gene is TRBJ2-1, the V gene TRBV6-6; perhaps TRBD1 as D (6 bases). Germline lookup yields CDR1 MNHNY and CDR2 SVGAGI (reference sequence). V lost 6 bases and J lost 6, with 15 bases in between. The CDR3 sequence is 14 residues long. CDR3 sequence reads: CASRKNRDGNEQFF. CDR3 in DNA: TGTGCCAGCAGGAAGAACAGGGATGGCAATGAGCAGTTCTTC.

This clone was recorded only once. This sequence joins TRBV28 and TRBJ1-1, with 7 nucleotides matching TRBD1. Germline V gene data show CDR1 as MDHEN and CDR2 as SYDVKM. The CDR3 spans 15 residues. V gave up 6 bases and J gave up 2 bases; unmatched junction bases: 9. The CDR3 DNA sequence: TGTGCCAGCAGCCAACCACAGGGGATCAACACTGAAGCTTTCTTT. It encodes CASSQPQGINTEAFF.

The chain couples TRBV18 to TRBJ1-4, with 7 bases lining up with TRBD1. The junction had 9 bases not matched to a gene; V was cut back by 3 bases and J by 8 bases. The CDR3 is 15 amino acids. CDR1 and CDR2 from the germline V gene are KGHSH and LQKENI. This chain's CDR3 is CASSPMTGSREKLFF. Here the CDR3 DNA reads TGTGCCAGCTCACCGATGACAGGGTCAAGGGAAAAACTGTTTTTT.

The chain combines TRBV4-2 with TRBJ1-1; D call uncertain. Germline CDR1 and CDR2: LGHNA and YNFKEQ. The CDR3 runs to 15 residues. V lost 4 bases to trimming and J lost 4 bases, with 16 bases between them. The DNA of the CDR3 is TGTGCCAGCAGCCCCCGCTCGGCGGGAAGCACTGAAGCTTTCTTT. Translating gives CASSPRSAGSTEAFF.

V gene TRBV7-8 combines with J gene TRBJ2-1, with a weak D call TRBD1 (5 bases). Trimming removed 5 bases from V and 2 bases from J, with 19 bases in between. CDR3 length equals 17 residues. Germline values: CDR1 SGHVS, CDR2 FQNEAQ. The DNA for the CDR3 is TGTGCCAGCAGCCCAAGGGTACAGGTCCAGGCCTACAATGAGCAGTTCTTC. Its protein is CASSPRVQVQAYNEQFF.

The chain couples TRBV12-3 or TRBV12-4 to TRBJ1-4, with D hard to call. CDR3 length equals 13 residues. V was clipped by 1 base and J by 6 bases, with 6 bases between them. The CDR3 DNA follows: TGTGCCAGCAGTTTAGGATTGGATGAAAAACTGTTTTTT. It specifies CASSLGLDEKLFF.

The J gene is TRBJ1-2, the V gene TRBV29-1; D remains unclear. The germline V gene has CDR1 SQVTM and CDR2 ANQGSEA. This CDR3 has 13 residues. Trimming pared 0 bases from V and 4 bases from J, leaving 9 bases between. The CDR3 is CSVEDRLTYGYTF. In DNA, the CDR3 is TGCAGCGTTGAAGACAGGCTGACCTATGGCTACACCTTC. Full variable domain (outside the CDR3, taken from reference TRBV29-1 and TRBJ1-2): SAVISQKPSRDICQRGTSLTIQCQVDSQVTMMFWYRQQPGQSLTLIATANQGSEATYESGFVIDKFPISRPNLTFSTLTVSNMSPEDSSIYLCSVEDRLTYGYTFGSGTRLTVV.

The CDR3 coding sequence is TGTGCCAGCAGCAGAGGCCCAGAGGGTGAAGCTTTCTTT. Protein product: CASSRGPEGEAFF. The J gene is TRBJ1-1, the V gene TRBV7-2; no reliable D call. Germline CDR1 SGHTA, CDR2 FQGNSA. The V end lost 5 bases, the J end lost 7 bases, and 14 bases lay between the germline ends. The CDR3 length is 13 residues. Drawing the rest from reference TRBV7-2 and TRBJ1-1, the complete variable domain is GAGVSQSPSNKVTEKGKDVELRCDPISGHTALYWYRQSLGQGLEFLIYFQGNSAPDKSGLPSDRFSAERTGGSVSTLTIQRTQQEDSAVYLCASSRGPEGEAFFGQGTRLTVV.

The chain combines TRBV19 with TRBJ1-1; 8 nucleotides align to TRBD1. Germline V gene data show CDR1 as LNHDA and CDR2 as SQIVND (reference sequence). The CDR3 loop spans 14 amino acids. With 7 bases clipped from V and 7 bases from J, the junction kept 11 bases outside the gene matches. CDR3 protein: CASNPDRDSFEAFF. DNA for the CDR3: TGTGCCAGTAACCCGGACAGGGATTCTTTTGAAGCTTTCTTT.

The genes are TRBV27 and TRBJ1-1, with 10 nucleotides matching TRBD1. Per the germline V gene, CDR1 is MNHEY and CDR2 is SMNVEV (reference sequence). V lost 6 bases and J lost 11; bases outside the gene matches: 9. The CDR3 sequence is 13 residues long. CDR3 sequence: CASSRGQGMAAFF. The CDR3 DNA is TGTGCCAGCAGCCGGGGACAGGGGATGGCGGCTTTCTTT.

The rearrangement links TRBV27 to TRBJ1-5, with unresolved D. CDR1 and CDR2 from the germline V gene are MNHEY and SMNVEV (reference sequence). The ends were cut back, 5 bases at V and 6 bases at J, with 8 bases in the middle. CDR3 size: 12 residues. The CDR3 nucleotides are TGTGCCAGCAGTACGACGCTTCAGCCCCAGCATTTT. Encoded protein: CASSTTLQPQHF.

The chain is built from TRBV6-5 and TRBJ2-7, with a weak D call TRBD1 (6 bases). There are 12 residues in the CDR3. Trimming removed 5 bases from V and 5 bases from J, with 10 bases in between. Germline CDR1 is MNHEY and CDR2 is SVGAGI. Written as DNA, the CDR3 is TGTGCCAGCAGTCATCACAGGGACGAGCAGTACTTC. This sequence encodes CASSHHRDEQYF.

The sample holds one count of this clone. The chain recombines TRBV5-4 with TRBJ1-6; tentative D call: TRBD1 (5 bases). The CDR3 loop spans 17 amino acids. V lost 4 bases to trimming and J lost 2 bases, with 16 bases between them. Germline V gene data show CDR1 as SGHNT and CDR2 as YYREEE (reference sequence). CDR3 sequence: CASSRAGEDAYNSPLHF. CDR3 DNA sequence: TGTGCCAGCAGCCGGGCGGGGGAGGATGCCTATAATTCACCCCTCCACTTT. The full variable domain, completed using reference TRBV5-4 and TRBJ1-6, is ETGVTQSPTHLIKTRGQQVTLRCSSQSGHNTVSWYQQALGQGPQFIFQYYREEENGRGNFPPRFSGLQFPNYSSELNVNALELDDSALYLCASSRAGEDAYNSPLHFGNGTRLTVT.

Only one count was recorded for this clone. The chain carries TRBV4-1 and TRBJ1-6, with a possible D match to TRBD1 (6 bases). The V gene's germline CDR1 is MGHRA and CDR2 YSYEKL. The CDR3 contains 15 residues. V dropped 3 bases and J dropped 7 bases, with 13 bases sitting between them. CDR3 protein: CASSHPRGANSPLHF. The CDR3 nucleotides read TGCGCCAGCAGCCACCCTCGGGGGGCCAATTCACCCCTCCACTTT.

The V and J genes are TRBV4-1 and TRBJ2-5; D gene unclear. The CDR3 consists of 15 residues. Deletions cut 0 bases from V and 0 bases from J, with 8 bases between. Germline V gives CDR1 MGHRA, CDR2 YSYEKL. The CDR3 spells CASSQDYNYQETQYF. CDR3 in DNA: TGCGCCAGCAGCCAAGATTATAACTACCAAGAGACCCAGTACTTC.

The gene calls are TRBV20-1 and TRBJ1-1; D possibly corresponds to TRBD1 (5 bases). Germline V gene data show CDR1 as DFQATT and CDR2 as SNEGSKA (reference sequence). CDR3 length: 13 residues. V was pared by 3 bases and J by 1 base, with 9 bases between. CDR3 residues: CSASAGGNTEAFF. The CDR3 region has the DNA TGCAGTGCTAGTGCTGGGGGGAACACTGAAGCTTTCTTT.

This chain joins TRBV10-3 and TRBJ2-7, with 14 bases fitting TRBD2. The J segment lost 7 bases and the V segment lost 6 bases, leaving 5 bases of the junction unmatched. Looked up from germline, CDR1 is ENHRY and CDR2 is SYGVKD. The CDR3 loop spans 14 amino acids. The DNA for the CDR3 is TGTGCCATCAGATCCGGGACTAGCGGGAGTGAGCAGTACTTC. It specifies CAIRSGTSGSEQYF.